The 17 T cell receptor beta chains reported below all come from one sample, sequenced in a study of cytomegalovirus exposure and HLA in healthy donors. PCR used 60 Vbeta primers and 13 Jbeta primers. Generated by immunoSEQ multiplex PCR, the TCRdb table keeps only in-frame clones and is missing some. The table has about 120,000 clones, over 65% seen once. Sequencing was carried out using PBMCs. These receptors all stem from a woman in her late teens or twenties in good health and CMV-seronegative.

The V gene is TRBV4-2, the J gene TRBJ1-2; D unclear. V was shortened by 0 bases and J by 0 bases, with 5 bases between the two germline ends. Germline V gene sequence: CDR1 LGHNA, CDR2 YNFKEQ. The CDR3 spans 14 residues. CDR3 sequence (DNA): TGTGCCAGCAGCCAAGAAGAGTCTAACTATGGCTACACCTTC. Its protein product is CASSQEESNYGYTF.

This clone was recorded a few times. This chain uses TRBV28 with TRBJ2-7, with D maybe TRBD2 (6 bases). CDR3 length: 13 amino acids. The germline V and J ends were trimmed by 2 bases and 2 bases, with 7 bases remaining between them. Per the germline V gene, CDR1 is MDHEN and CDR2 is SYDVKM. CDR3 sequence: CASSLAGTYEQYF. The DNA for the CDR3 is TGTGCCAGCAGTTTAGCGGGGACCTACGAGCAGTACTTC.

The J gene is TRBJ1-3, the V gene TRBV15; the D gene is possibly TRBD1 (6 bases). CDR1 is LNHNV and CDR2 is YYDKDF in the germline V gene (reference sequence). CDR3 size: 14 residues. The V end was cut by 1 base, the J end by 4 bases, with 8 bases between. CDR3 loop: CATSRVGAGNTIYF. The CDR3 region has the DNA TGTGCCACCAGCAGAGTGGGGGCGGGAAACACCATATATTTT.

The chain combines TRBV6-1 with TRBJ1-4, with 7 bases lining up with TRBD1. Germline V gene lookup returns CDR1 MNHNS and CDR2 SASEGT. J gave up 4 bases and V 4 bases, and 3 bases lay outside the gene matches. This CDR3 spans 14 amino acids. The CDR3 reads CASSAGQHNEKLFF. The CDR3 bases are TGTGCCAGCAGTGCGGGACAGCATAATGAAAAACTGTTTTTT.

This clone was found a few times. The chain carries TRBV6-1 and TRBJ1-5; weak D call: TRBD1 (6 bases). The length of the CDR3 is 15 residues. Germline V gives CDR1 MNHNS, CDR2 SASEGT. Trimming cost V 7 bases and J 7 bases, with 20 bases left between them. The CDR3: CASISGGANWQPQHF. The CDR3 coding sequence is TGTGCCAGCATTTCCGGGGGGGCGAATTGGCAGCCCCAGCATTTT.

This sequence joins TRBV29-1 and TRBJ1-1, with 8 bases aligning to TRBD1. The V gene's germline CDR1 is SQVTM and CDR2 ANQGSEA. The junction had 8 bases not matched to a gene; V was cut back by 3 bases and J by 11 bases. CDR3 length: 12 residues. The CDR3 DNA sequence: TGCAGCGTTGAGATAGGGACAGGAAGGGCTTTCTTT. Translation gives CSVEIGTGRAFF.

This chain connects TRBV2 to TRBJ1-2; the match to TRBD1 covers 9 bases. CDR3 size: 15 residues. CDR1 is SNHLY, CDR2 FYNNEI, per germline. J gave up 2 bases and V 6 bases, and 7 bases lay outside the gene matches. The DNA for the CDR3 is TGTGCCAGCAGCATAATGGGGACAGGGAACTATGGCTACACCTTC. Encoded protein: CASSIMGTGNYGYTF.

The J gene is TRBJ2-3, the V gene TRBV28, with TRBD1 matching 10 bases. CDR1 MDHEN and CDR2 SYDVKM come from the germline V gene. V trimming: 4 bases; J trimming: 1 base; junction bases outside the gene matches: 2. This CDR3 has 15 residues. DNA for the CDR3: TGTGCCAGCAGTTCCGGGACAGGGGGCACAGATACGCAGTATTTT. As protein: CASSSGTGGTDTQYF. Using reference TRBV28 and TRBJ2-3 for the parts outside the CDR3, the full variable domain is DVKVTQSSRYLVKRTGEKVFLECVQDMDHENMFWYRQDPGLGLRLIYFSYDVKMKEKGDIPEGYSVSREKKERFSLILESASTNQTSMYLCASSSGTGGTDTQYFGPGTRLTVL.

V usage is TRBV7-9 and J usage is TRBJ2-7; 12 bases map to TRBD2. This CDR3 has 16 amino acids. The V gene end was trimmed by 5 bases and the J gene end by 2 bases; junction bases not matched to a gene: 7. Germline V gives CDR1 SEHNR, CDR2 FQNEAQ (reference sequence). CDR3 coding DNA: TGTGCCAGCAGCCTCGGACTAGCGGGAAGAACCTACGAGCAGTACTTC. This codes for CASSLGLAGRTYEQYF.

The chain recombines TRBV5-5 with TRBJ2-7; D perhaps matches TRBD1 (5 bases). Germline values: CDR1 SGHKS, CDR2 YYEKEE (reference sequence). V lost 0 bases and J 1 base, leaving 11 bases between the germline ends. The CDR3 spans 15 residues. CDR3 DNA: TGTGCCAGCAGCTTGGCAGGGTTCGGGTCCTACGAGCAGTACTTC. It translates to CASSLAGFGSYEQYF.

The chain combines TRBV5-1 with TRBJ2-7; possibly TRBD2 for D (7 bases). This CDR3 contains 14 residues. Germline V gene sequence: CDR1 SGHRS, CDR2 YFSETQ. Between the trimmed V and J ends, which lost 0 bases and 5 bases, there was a span of 12 bases. The CDR3 coding sequence is TGCGCCAGCAGCTTGGCCGGGGGGCGAGACGAGCAGTACTTC. This encodes CASSLAGGRDEQYF.

The CDR3 bases are TGTGCCAGCAGTGAAACTAGCGGGTGGGCAGATACGCAGTATTTT. Its translation: CASSETSGWADTQYF. The rearrangement joins TRBV6-1 to TRBJ2-3; TRBD2 agrees at 9 bases. Trimming took 2 bases from V and 4 from J; bases not matched to a gene: 4. CDR1 is MNHNS and CDR2 is SASEGT in the germline V gene. This CDR3 comprises 15 residues.

There are a few counts of this clone. The chain employs TRBV6-5 and TRBJ2-1, with a possible D match to TRBD1 (7 bases). V was shortened by 8 bases and J by 7 bases, with 18 bases between the two germline ends. The V gene's germline CDR1 is MNHEY and CDR2 SVGAGI. The CDR3 runs 14 residues. The CDR3 nucleotides read TGTGCCAGCTGGTGGACAGGAGGGGGAAATGAGCAGTTCTTC. This gives the protein CASWWTGGGNEQFF.

This clone was detected a few times. This rearrangement joins TRBV6-5 to TRBJ1-2; 10 positions match TRBD1. CDR1 is MNHEY and CDR2 is SVGAGI in the germline V gene. The trim removed 2 bases at V and 6 bases at J, leaving 3 bases unmatched. CDR3 length: 14 residues. The DNA for the CDR3 is TGTGCCAGCAGTTACGACAGGGGGCCTGATGGCTACACCTTC. It codes for CASSYDRGPDGYTF.

The V call is TRBV7-6, the J call TRBJ1-1; D remains unclear. V dropped 0 bases and J dropped 6 bases, with 17 bases sitting between them. CDR3 size: 16 residues. Germline V gene lookup returns CDR1 SGHVS and CDR2 FNYEAQ. The CDR3 DNA reads TGTGCCAGCAGCTTAGCTAGGTCCCTCCCAGGCGCTGAAGCTTTCTTT. This encodes CASSLARSLPGAEAFF.

The genes are TRBV11-2 and TRBJ2-7; TRBD1 matches 11 bases. V gave up 1 base and J gave up 4 bases; unmatched junction bases: 9. Germline CDR1 and CDR2: SGHAT and FQNNGV. There are 17 residues in the CDR3. CDR3 sequence (DNA): TGTGCCAGCAGCTTAGGGACAGGGGGCGCTAAGTCTTACGAGCAGTACTTC. It yields the protein CASSLGTGGAKSYEQYF.

The rearrangement joins TRBV28 to TRBJ1-1; D remains ambiguous. The CDR3 covers 13 residues. Trimming shortened V by 5 bases and J by 1 base, and 8 bases separated the two germline ends. From germline, CDR1 is MDHEN and CDR2 SYDVKM. In nucleotides, the CDR3 is TGTGCCAGCAGTCCCTCTTCGAACACTGAAGCTTTCTTT. Encoded protein: CASSPSSNTEAFF.